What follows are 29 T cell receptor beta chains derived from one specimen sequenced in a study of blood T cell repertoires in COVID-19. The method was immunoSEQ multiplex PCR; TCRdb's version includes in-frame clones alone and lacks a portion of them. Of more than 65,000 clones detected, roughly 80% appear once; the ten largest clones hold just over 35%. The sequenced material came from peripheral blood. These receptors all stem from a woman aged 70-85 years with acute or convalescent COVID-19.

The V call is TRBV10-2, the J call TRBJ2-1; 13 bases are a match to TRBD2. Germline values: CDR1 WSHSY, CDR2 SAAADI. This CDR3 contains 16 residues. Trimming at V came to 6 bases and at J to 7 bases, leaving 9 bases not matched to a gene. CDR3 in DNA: TGCGCCAGCAGAGGACTAGCGGGAGAGATCGGGAATGAGCAGTTCTTC. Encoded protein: CASRGLAGEIGNEQFF.

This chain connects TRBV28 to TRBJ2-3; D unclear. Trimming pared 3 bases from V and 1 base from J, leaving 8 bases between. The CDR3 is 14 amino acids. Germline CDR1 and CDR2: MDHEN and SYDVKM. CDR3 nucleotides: TGTGCCAGCAGTTTTTTATCTGGCACAGATACGCAGTATTTT. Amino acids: CASSFLSGTDTQYF.

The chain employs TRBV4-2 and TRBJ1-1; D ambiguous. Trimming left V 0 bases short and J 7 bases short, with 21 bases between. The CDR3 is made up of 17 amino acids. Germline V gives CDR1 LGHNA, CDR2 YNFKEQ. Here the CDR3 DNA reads TGTGCCAGCAGCCAAGACCAGAACTCAGAGGGTTGGGGTGAAGCTTTCTTT. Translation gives CASSQDQNSEGWGEAFF.

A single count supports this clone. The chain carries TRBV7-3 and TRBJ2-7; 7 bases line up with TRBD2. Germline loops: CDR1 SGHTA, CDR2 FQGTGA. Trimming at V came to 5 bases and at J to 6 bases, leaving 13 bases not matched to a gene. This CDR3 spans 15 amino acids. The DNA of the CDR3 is TGTGCCAGCAGCCCACGTGGGGGAGGGGAGGCCGAGCAGTACTTC. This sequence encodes CASSPRGGGEAEQYF.

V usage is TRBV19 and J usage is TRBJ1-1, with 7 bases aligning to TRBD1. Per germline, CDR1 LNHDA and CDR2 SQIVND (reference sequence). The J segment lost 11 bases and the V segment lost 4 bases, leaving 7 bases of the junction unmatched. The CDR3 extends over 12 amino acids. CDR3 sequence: CASSKMGQHAFF. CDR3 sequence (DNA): TGTGCCAGTAGTAAGATGGGACAGCACGCTTTCTTT.

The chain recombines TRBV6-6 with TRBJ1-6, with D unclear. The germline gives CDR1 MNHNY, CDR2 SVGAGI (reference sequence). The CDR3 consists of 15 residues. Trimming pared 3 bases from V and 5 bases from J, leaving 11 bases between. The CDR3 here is CASSYLEADNSPLHF. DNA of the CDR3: TGTGCCAGCAGTTATCTTGAGGCAGATAATTCACCCCTCCACTTT.

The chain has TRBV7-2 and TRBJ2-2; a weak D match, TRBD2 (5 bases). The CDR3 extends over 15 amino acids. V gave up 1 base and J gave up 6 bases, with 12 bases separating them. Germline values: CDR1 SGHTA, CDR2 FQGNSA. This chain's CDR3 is CASSLDTGRAGELFF. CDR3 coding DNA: TGTGCCAGCAGCTTAGACACGGGGAGAGCCGGGGAGCTGTTTTTT. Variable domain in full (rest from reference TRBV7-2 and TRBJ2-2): GAGVSQSPSNKVTEKGKDVELRCDPISGHTALYWYRQSLGQGLEFLIYFQGNSAPDKSGLPSDRFSAERTGGSVSTLTIQRTQQEDSAVYLCASSLDTGRAGELFFGEGSRLTVL.

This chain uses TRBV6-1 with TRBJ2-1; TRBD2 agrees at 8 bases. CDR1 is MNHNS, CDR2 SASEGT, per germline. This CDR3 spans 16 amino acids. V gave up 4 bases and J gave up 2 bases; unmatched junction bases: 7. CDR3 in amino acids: CASSGILADPYNEQFF. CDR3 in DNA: TGTGCCAGCAGTGGAATACTAGCGGATCCCTACAATGAGCAGTTCTTC.

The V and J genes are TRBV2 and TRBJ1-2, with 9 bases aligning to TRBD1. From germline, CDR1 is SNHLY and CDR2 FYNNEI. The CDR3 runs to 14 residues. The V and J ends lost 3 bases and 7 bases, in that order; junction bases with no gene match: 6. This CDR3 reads CASSEGQGVGGYTF. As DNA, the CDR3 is TGTGCCAGCAGTGAGGGACAGGGAGTCGGTGGCTACACCTTC.

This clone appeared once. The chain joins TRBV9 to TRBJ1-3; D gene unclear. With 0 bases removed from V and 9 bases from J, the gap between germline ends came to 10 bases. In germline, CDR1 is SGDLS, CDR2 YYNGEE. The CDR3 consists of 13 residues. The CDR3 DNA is TGTGCCAGCAGCGTAGGGTGGTCGGGCACCATATATTTT. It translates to CASSVGWSGTIYF. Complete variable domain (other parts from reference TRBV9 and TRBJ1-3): DSGVTQTPKHLITATGQRVTLRCSPRSGDLSVYWYQQSLDQGLQFLIQYYNGEERAKGNILERFSAQQFPDLHSELNLSSLELGDSALYFCASSVGWSGTIYFGEGSWLTVV.

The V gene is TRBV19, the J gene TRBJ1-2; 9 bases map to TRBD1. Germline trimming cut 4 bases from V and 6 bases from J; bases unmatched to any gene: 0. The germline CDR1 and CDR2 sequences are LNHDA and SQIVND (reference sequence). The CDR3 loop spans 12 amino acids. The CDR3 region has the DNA TGTGCCAGTAGTAGGACAGGGGATGGCTACACCTTC. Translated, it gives CASSRTGDGYTF.

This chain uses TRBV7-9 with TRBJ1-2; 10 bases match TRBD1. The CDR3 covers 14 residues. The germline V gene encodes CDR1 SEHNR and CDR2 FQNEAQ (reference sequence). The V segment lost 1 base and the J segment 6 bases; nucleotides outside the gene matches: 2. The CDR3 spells CASSLGDRGHGYTF. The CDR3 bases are TGTGCCAGCAGCTTAGGGGACAGGGGACATGGCTACACCTTC.

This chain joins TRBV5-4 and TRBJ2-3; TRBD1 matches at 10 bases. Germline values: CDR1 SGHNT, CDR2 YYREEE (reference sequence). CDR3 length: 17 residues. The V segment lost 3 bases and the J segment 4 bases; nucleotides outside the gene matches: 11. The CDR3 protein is CASSSDGTGAGSDTQYF. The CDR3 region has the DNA TGTGCCAGCAGCTCGGACGGGACAGGGGCAGGCTCAGATACGCAGTATTTT.

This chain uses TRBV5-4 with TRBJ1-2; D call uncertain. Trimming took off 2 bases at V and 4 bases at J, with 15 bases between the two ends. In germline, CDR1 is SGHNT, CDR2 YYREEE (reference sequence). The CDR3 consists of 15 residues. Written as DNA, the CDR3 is TGTGCCAGCAGCTTTTACGTCTTGAGGCGCTATGGCTACACCTTC. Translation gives CASSFYVLRRYGYTF.

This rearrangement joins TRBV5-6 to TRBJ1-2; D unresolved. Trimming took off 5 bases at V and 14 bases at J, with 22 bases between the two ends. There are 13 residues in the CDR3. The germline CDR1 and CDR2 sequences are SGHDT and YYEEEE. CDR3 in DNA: TGTGCCAGCAGTACAGAGGGATCGGGCCCCCATACCTTC. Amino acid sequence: CASSTEGSGPHTF.

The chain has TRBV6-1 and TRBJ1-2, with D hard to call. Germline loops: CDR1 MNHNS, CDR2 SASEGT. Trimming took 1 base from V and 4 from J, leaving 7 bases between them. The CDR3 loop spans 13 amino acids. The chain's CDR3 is CASSEGLLYGYTF. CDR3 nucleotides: TGTGCCAGCAGTGAAGGACTTCTCTATGGCTACACCTTC.

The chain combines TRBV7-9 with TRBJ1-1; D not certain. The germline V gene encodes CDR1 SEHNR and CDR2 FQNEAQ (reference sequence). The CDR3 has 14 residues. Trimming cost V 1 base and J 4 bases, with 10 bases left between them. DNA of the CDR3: TGTGCCAGCAGCTTAGGTTTGGTCGGCACTGAAGCTTTCTTT. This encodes CASSLGLVGTEAFF.

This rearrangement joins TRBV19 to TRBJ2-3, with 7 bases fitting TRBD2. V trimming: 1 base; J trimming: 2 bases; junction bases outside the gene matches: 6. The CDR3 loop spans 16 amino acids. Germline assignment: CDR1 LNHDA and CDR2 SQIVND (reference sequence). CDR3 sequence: CASSIGGRIVTDTQYF. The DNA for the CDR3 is TGTGCCAGTAGTATAGGCGGGAGAATTGTCACAGATACGCAGTATTTT. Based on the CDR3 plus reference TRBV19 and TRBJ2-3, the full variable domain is DGGITQSPKYLFRKEGQNVTLSCEQNLNHDAMYWYRQDPGQGLRLIYYSQIVNDFQKGDIAEGYSVSREKKESFPLTVTSAQKNPTAFYLCASSIGGRIVTDTQYFGPGTRLTVL.

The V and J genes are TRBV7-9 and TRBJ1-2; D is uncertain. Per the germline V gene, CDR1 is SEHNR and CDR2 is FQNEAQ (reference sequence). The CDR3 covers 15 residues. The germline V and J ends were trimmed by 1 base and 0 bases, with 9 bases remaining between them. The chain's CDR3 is CASSLVGGSNYGYTF. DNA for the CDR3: TGTGCCAGCAGCTTAGTCGGCGGGTCTAACTATGGCTACACCTTC.

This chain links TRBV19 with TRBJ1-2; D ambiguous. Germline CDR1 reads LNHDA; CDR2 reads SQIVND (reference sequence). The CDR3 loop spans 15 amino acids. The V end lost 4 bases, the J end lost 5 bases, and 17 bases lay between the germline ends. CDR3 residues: CASSTSPPTTYGYTF. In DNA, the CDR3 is TGTGCCAGTAGTACATCCCCTCCGACGACATATGGCTACACCTTC.

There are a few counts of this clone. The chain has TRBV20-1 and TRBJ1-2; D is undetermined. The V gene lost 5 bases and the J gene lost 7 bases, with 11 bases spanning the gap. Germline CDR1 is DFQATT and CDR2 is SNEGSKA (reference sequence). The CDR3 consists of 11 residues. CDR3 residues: CSAQDLGGYTF. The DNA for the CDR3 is TGCAGTGCTCAGGATCTCGGTGGCTACACCTTC.

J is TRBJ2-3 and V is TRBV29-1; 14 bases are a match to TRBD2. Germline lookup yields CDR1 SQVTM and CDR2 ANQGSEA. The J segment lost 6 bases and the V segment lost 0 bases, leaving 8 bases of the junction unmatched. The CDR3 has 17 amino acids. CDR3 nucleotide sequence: TGCAGCGTTGAAGACCCGGGACTAGCGGGAGTAGGCGATACGCAGTATTTT. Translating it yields CSVEDPGLAGVGDTQYF.

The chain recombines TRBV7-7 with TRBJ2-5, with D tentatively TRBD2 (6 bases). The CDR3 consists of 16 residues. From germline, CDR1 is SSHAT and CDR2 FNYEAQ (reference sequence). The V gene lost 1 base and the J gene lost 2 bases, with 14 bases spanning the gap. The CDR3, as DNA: TGTGCCAGCAGCTTAGGGAGGGGTATCGTTCAAGAGACCCAGTACTTC. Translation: CASSLGRGIVQETQYF.

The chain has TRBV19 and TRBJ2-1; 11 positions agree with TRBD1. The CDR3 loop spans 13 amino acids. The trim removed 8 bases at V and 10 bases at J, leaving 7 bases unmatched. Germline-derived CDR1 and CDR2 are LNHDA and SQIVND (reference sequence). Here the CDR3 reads CASEGQGGVEQFF. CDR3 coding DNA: TGTGCCAGTGAGGGACAGGGGGGCGTAGAGCAGTTCTTC. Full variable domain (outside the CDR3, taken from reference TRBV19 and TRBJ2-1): DGGITQSPKYLFRKEGQNVTLSCEQNLNHDAMYWYRQDPGQGLRLIYYSQIVNDFQKGDIAEGYSVSREKKESFPLTVTSAQKNPTAFYLCASEGQGGVEQFFGPGTRLTVL.

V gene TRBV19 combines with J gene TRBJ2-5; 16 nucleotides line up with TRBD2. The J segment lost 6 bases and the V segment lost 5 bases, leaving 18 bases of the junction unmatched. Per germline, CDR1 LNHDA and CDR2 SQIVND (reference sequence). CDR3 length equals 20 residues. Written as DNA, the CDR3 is TGTGCCAGTAGTCGTTACCCACCGGGACTAGCGGGAGGGCCCGCCCAGACCCAGTACTTC. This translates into CASSRYPPGLAGGPAQTQYF.

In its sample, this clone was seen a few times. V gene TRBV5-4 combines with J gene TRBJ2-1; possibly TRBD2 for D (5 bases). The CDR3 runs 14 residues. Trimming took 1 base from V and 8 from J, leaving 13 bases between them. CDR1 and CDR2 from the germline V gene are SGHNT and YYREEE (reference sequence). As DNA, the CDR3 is TGTGCCAGCAGCTTGCCGGGATCCCCCTATGAGCAGTTCTTC. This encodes CASSLPGSPYEQFF.

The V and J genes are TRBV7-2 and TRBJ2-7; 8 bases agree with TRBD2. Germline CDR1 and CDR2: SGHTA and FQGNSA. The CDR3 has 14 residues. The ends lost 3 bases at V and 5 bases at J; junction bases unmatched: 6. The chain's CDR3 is CASSFGGTRNEQYF. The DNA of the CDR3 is TGTGCCAGCAGCTTTGGGGGGACTAGAAACGAGCAGTACTTC. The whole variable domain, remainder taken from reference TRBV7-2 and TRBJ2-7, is GAGVSQSPSNKVTEKGKDVELRCDPISGHTALYWYRQSLGQGLEFLIYFQGNSAPDKSGLPSDRFSAERTGGSVSTLTIQRTQQEDSAVYLCASSFGGTRNEQYFGPGTRLTVT.

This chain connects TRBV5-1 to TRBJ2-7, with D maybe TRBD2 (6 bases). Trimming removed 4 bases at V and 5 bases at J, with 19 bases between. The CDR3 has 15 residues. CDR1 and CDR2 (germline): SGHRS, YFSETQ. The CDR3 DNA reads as TGCGCCAGCAGCATACAGCAGGAGGGATCAGACGAGCAGTACTTC. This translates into CASSIQQEGSDEQYF.

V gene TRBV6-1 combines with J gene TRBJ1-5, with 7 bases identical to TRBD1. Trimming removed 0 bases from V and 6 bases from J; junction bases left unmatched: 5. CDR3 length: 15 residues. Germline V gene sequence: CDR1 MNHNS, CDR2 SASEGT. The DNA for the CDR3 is TGTGCCAGCAGTGAAGCGACAGGGTGGGGTCAGCCCCAGCATTTT. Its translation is CASSEATGWGQPQHF.